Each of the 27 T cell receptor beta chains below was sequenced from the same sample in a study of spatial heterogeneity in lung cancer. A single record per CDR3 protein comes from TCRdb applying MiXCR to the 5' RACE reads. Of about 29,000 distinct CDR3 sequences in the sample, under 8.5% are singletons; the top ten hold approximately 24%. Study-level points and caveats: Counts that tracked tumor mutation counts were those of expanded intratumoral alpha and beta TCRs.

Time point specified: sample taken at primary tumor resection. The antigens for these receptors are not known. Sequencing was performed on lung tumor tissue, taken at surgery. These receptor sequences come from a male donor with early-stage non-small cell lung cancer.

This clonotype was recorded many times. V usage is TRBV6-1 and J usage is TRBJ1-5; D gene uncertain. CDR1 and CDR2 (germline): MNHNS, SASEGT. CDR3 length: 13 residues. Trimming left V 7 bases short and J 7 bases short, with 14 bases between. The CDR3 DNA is TGTGCCAGCACTGCAGGCCGGGAACAGCCCCAGCATTTT. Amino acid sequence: CASTAGREQPQHF.

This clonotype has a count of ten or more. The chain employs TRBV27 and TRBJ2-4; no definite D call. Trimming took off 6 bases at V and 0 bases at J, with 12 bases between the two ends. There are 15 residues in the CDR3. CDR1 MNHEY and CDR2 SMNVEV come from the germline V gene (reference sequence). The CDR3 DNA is TGTGCCAGCAGAACGACTCCTCTAGCCAAAAACATTCAGTACTTC. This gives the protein CASRTTPLAKNIQYF.

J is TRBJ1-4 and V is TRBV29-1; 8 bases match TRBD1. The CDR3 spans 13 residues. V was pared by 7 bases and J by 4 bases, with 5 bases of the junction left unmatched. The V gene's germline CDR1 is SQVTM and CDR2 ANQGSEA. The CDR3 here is CSAADRGNEKLFF. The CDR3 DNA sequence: TGCAGCGCCGCCGACAGGGGTAATGAAAAACTGTTTTTT.

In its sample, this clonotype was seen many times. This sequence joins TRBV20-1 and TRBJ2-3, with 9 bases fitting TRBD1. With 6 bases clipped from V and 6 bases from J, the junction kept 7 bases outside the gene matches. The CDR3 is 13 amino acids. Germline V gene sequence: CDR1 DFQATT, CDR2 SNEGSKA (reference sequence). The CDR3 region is CSAGTGRADTQYF. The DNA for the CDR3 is TGCAGTGCCGGGACAGGGAGGGCGGATACGCAGTATTTT.

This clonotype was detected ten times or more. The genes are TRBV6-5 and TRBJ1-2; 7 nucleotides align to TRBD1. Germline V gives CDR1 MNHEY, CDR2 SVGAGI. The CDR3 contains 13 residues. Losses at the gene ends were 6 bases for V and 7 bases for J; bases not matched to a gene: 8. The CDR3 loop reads CASSRQGGTGYTF. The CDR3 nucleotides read TGTGCCAGCAGCCGACAGGGCGGTACTGGCTACACCTTC.

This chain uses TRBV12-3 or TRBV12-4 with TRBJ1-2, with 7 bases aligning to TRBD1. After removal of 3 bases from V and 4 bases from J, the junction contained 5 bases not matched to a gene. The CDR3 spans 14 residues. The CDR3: CASSFRDSIYGYTF. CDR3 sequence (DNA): TGTGCCAGCAGTTTCCGGGACAGCATCTATGGCTACACCTTC.

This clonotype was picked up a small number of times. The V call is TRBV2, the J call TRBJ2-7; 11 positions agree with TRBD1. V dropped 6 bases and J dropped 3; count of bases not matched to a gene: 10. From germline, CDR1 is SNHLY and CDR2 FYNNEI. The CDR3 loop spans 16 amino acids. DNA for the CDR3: TGTGCCAGCAGCGTCTACCAGGGACAGGGGGGCTACGAGCAGTACTTC. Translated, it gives CASSVYQGQGGYEQYF. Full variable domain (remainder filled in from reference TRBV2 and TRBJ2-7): EPEVTQTPSHQVTQMGQEVILRCVPISNHLYFYWYRQILGQKVEFLVSFYNNEISEKSEIFDDQFSVERPDGSNFTLKIRSTKLEDSAMYFCASSVYQGQGGYEQYFGPGTRLTVT.

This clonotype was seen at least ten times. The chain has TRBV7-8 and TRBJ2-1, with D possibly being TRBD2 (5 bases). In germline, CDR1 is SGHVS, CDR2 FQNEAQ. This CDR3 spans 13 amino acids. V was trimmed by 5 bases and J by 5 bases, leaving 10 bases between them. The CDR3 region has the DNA TGTGCCAGCAGCCCTAGCACACACAATGAGCAGTTCTTC. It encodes CASSPSTHNEQFF.

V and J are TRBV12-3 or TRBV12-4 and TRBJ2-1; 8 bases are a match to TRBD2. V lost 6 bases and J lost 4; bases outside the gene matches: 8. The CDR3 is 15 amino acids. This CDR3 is CASSLEERGYNEQFF. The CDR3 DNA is TGTGCCAGCAGCCTTGAGGAGCGGGGGTACAATGAGCAGTTCTTC.

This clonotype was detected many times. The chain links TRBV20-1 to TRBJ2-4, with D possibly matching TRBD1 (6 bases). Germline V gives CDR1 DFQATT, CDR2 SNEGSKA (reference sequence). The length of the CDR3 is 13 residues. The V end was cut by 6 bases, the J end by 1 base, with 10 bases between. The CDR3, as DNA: TGCAGTGCGGGGGCCCAGGCCAAAAACATTCAGTACTTC. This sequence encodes CSAGAQAKNIQYF.

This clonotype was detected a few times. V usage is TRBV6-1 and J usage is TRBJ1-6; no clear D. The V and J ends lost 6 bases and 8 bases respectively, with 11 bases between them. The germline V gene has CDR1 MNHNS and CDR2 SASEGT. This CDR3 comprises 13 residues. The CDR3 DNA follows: TGTGCCAGCAGAACAGAGTTTCATTCACCCCTCCACTTT. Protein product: CASRTEFHSPLHF.

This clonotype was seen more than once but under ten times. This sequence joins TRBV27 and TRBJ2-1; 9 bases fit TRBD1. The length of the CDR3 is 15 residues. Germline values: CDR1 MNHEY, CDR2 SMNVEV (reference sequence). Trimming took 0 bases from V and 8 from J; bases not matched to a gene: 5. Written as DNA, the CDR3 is TGTGCCAGCAGTTTATCGGGAGGACAGGGGCATGAGCAGTTCTTC. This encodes CASSLSGGQGHEQFF.

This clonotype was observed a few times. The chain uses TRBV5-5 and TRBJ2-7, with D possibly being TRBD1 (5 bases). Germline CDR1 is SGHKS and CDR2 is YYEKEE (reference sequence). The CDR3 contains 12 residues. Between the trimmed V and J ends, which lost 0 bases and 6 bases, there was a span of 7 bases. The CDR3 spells CASSLAQGEQYF. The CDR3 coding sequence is TGTGCCAGCAGCTTGGCCCAGGGCGAGCAGTACTTC.

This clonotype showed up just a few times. The CDR3 DNA reads TGTGCCACCAGCAGGGGCATGGGACTAGCGGAAGATACGCAGTATTTT. Amino acid sequence: CATSRGMGLAEDTQYF. The chain links TRBV15 to TRBJ2-3, with TRBD2 identical over 11 bases. The CDR3 extends over 16 amino acids. Germline loops: CDR1 LNHNV, CDR2 YYDKDF (reference sequence). Trimming took 3 bases from V and 5 from J; bases not matched to a gene: 7.

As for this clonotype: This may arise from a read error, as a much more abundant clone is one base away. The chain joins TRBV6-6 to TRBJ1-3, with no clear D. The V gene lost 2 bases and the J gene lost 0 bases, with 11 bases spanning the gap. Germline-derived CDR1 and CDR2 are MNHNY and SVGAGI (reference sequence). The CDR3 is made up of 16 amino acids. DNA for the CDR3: TGTGCCAGCAGTTACCACGTGGCCATCTCTGGAAACACCATATATTTT. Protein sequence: CASSYHVAISGNTIYF.

Here the CDR3 reads CASRERGGQSQETQYF. As DNA, the CDR3 is TGTGCCAGCAGAGAGAGAGGGGGGCAGAGCCAAGAGACCCAGTACTTC. The chain links TRBV12-3 or TRBV12-4 to TRBJ2-5, with D perhaps assigned TRBD1 or TRBD2 (6 bases each). V lost 6 bases and J 1 base, leaving 18 bases between the germline ends. This CDR3 has 16 amino acids.

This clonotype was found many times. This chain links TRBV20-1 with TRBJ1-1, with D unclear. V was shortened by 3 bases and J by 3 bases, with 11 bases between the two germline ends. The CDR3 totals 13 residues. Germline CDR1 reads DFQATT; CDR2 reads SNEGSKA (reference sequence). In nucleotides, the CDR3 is TGCAGTGCTAGCGCACAGCAGGACACTGAAGCTTTCTTT. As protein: CSASAQQDTEAFF.

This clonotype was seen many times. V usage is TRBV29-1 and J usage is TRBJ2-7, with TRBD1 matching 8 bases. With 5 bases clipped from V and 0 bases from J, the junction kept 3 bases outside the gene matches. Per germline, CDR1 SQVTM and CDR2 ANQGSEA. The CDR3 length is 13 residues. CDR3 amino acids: CSVWTGFSYEQYF. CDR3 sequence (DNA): TGCAGCGTTTGGACAGGGTTCTCCTACGAGCAGTACTTC.

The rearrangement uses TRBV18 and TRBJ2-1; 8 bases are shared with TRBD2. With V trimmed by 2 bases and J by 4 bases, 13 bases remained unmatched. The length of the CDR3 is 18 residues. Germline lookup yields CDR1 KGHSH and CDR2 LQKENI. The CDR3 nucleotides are TGTGCCAGCTCACCAACCCCTCCCGGGGGGGCAAATTACAATGAGCAGTTCTTC. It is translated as CASSPTPPGGANYNEQFF. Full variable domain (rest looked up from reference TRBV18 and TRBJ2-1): NAGVMQNPRHLVRRRGQEARLRCSPMKGHSHVYWYRQLPEEGLKFMVYLQKENIIDESGMPKERFSAEFPKEGPSILRIQQVVRGDSAAYFCASSPTPPGGANYNEQFFGPGTRLTVL.

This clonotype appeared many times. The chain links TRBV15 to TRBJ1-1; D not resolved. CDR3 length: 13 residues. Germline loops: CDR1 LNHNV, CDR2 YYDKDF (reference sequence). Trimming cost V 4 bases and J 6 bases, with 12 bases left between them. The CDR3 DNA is TGTGCCACCAGCACTCGGGCAAAGTCTGAAGCTTTCTTT. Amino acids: CATSTRAKSEAFF.

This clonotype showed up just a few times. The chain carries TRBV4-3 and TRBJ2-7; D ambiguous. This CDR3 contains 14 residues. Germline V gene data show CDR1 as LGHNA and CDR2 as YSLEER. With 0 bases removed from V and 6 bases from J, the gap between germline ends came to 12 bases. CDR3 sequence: CASSQDWVSREQYF. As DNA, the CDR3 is TGCGCCAGCAGCCAAGATTGGGTGTCTCGCGAGCAGTACTTC.

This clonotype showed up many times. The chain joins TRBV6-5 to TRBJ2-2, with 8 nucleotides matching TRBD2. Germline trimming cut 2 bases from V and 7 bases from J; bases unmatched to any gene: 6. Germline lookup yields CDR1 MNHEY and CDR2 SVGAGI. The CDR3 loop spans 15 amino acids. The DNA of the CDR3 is TGTGCCAGCAGTTACGGCGGGGGGAGTGGCGGGGAGCTGTTTTTT. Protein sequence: CASSYGGGSGGELFF.

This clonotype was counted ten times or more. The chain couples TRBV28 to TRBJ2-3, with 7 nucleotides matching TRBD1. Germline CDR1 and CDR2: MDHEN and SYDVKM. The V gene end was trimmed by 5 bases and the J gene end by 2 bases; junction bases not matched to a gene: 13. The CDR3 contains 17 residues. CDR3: CASSDQTGLGDTDTQYF. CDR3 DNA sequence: TGTGCCAGCAGTGATCAGACAGGGCTCGGAGACACAGATACGCAGTATTTT.

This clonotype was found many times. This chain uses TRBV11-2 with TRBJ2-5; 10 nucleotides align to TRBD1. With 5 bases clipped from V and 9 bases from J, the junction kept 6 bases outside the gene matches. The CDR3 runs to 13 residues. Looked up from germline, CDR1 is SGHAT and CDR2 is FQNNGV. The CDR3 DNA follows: TGTGCCAGCAGCCCGGGACAGGGGTCGGCCCAGTACTTC. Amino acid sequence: CASSPGQGSAQYF.

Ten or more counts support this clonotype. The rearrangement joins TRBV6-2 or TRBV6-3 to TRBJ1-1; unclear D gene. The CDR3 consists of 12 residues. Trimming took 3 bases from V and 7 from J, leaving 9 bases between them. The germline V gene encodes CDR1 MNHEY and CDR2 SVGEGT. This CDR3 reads CASSYSLGEAFF. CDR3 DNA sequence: TGTGCCAGCAGTTATTCCCTCGGTGAAGCTTTCTTT.

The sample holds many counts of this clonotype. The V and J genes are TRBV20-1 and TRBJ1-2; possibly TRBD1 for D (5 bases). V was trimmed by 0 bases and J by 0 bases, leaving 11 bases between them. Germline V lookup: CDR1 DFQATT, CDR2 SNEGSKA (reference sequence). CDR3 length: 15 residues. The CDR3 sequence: CSARDPREPNYGYTF. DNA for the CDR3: TGCAGTGCTAGAGATCCCAGGGAACCTAACTATGGCTACACCTTC.

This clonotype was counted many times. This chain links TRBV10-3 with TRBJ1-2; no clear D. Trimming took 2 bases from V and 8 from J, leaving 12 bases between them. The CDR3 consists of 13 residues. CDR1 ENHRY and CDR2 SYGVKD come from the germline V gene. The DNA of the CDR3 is TGTGCCATCAGTGAGGAGGGTGAAGGGGGCTACACCTTC. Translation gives CAISEEGEGGYTF.